This T cell receptor (beta chain) was sequenced for a study of T cell responses to AZD1222 COVID-19 vaccine. Findings of the study overall: Repertoires in all cases were sampled only once the peak T cell response had passed. Most donors were white British, females outnumbered males, and clonal diversity was possibly underestimated. Receipt of two AZD1222 doses was followed by a rise in Spike-specific TCR breadth and depth.

The table came from immunoSEQ multiplex PCR; TCRdb's copy has only in-frame clones and leaves some out. The table shows some 170,000 clones, with around 92% occurring only once. As for this clone: As yet, its antigen is unknown.

The origin of this receptor is an adult in good health. The sample consisted of peripheral blood, taken on day 0 of AZD1222 vaccination.

CDR3 residues: CASSQGQGARGEKLFF. In nucleotides, the CDR3 is TGCGCCAGCAGCCAAGGACAGGGGGCGCGGGGTGAAAAACTGTTTTTT. The chain has TRBV4-1 and TRBJ1-4; 10 bases agree with TRBD1. With V trimmed by 1 base and J by 7 bases, 6 bases remained unmatched. Germline V gene data show CDR1 as MGHRA and CDR2 as YSYEKL. This CDR3 has 16 residues.